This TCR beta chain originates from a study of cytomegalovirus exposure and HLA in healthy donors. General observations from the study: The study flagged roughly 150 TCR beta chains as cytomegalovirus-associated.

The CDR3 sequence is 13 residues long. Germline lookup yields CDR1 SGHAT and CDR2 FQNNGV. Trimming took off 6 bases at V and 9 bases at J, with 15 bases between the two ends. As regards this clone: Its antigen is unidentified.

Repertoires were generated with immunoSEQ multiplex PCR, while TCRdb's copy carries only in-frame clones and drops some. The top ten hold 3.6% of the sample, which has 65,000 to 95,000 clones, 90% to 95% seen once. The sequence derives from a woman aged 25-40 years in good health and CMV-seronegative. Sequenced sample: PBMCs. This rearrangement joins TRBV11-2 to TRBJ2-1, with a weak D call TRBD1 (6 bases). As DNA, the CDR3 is TGTGCCAGCAGTTTACAGGGTCCGGGTGAGCAGTTCTTC. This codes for CASSLQGPGEQFF.